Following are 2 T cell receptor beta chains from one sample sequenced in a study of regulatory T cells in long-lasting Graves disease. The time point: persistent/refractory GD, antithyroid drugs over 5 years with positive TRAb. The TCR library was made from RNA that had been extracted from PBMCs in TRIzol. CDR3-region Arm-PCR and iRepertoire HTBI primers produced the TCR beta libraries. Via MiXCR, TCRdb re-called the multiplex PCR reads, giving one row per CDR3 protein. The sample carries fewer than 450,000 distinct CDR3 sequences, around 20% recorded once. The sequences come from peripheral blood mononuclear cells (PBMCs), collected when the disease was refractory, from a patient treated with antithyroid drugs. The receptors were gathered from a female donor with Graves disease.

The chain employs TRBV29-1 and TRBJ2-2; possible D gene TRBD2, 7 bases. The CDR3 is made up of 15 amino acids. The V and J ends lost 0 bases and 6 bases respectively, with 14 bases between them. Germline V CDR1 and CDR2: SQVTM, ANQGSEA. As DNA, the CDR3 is TGCAGCGTTGAAGATCGAGTAGGGGGGGCCGGGGAGCTGTTTTTT. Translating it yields CSVEDRVGGAGELFF.

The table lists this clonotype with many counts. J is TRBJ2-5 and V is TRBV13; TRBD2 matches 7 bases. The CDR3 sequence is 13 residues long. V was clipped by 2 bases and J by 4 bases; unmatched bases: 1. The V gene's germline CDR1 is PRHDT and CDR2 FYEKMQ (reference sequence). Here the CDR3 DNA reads TGTGCCAGCAGCTTACCGGGAGGAGAGACCCAGTACTTC. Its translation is CASSLPGGETQYF. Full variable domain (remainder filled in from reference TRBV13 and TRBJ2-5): AAGVIQSPRHLIKEKRETATLKCYPIPRHDTVYWYQQGPGQDPQFLISFYEKMQSDKGSIPDRFSAQQFSDYHSELNMSSLELGDSALYFCASSLPGGETQYFGPGTRLLVL.